Listed below are T cell receptor beta chains from one sample, sequenced in a study of cytomegalovirus exposure and HLA in healthy donors. The protocol was immunoSEQ multiplex PCR, while the TCRdb copy is restricted to in-frame clones and leaves out a portion. Of around 190,000 clones detected, around 84% appear once; the ten largest clones hold approximately 15%. The sequenced material came from PBMCs. The source is a man aged 18 to 35 in good health and CMV-seropositive. The CDR3 runs from the conserved cysteine through the conserved F or W. The D gene is left open where the match is weak.

J gene,D gene,V gene,CDR3 protein
TRBJ2-7,NA,TRBV7-9,CASSLGSYEQYF
TRBJ2-3,NA,TRBV10-1,CASRDSGQDTQYF
TRBJ2-2,TRBD2,TRBV11-1,CASSLPSGATGELFF
TRBJ1-1,NA,TRBV28,CASSRLLRTEAFF
TRBJ2-7,TRBD1,TRBV5-1,CASSLVGGFNYEQYF
TRBJ2-7,TRBD2,TRBV6-1,CASSATFSGHFYEQYF
TRBJ2-1,TRBD2,TRBV28,CASRPPGLGNEQFF
TRBJ2-7,TRBD1,TRBV13,CASSLGPTTGAGYEQYF
TRBJ1-4,NA,TRBV5-6,CASSARGLGEKLFF
TRBJ1-1,NA,TRBV18,CASSPLQDTEAFF
TRBJ1-1,NA,TRBV13,CASRPRGGLNTEAFF
TRBJ2-1,TRBD1,TRBV6-5,CASSYGTDNEQFF
TRBJ2-2,NA,TRBV27,CASSLNRDGTGELFF
TRBJ2-3,NA,TRBV5-8,CASSLVLGGPTDTQYF
TRBJ2-7,NA,TRBV6-1,CASSEEVGGLAPREQYF
TRBJ1-1,NA,TRBV6-4,CASSDGGAYTEAFF
TRBJ2-7,NA,TRBV4-1,CASSQVAGSVYEQYF
TRBJ1-1,TRBD1,TRBV29-1,CSVNRGSNTEAFF
TRBJ2-3,NA,TRBV28,CASSLKDTSDTQYF
TRBJ2-7,TRBD1,TRBV2,CASSDTGGGFYEQYF
TRBJ2-5,TRBD1,TRBV6-6,CASSPPGQGGKTQYF
TRBJ2-1,TRBD2,TRBV27,CASSPREVGWEQFF
TRBJ2-7,NA,TRBV6-6,CASSQPYSNSYEQYF
TRBJ1-2,NA,TRBV30,CAWSQSNYGYTF
TRBJ2-1,NA,TRBV28,CASSSPGLREYSYNEQFF
TRBJ1-2,NA,TRBV7-9,CASSPPDRSYGYTF
TRBJ2-7,NA,TRBV10-2,CASSDSRAYEQYF
TRBJ2-1,NA,TRBV5-1,CASSLAAGVYNEQFF
TRBJ2-3,TRBD2,TRBV7-8,CASTLPGLATDTQYF
TRBJ2-7,TRBD1,TRBV10-3,CAISWTGDVYEQYF
TRBJ2-7,NA,TRBV7-2,CASQRRGSVNGQYF
TRBJ2-2,TRBD2,TRBV5-6,CASSDGLAGDTGELFF
TRBJ1-1,NA,TRBV28,CASSLGGRGEPEAFF
TRBJ1-2,TRBD1,TRBV29-1,CSVESPRDRSYYGYTF
TRBJ2-3,TRBD1,TRBV11-2,CASSLSRGRAKF
TRBJ1-1,NA,TRBV28,CASSFATFRGTEAFF
TRBJ2-7,NA,TRBV28,CASANKGFEQYF
TRBJ2-7,TRBD1,TRBV5-1,CASSLGSGTGPYEQYF
TRBJ2-1,NA,TRBV4-1,CASSQEWGQGLYNEQFF
TRBJ2-7,TRBD1,TRBV2,CASTPDRGASRYEQYF
TRBJ2-5,TRBD1,TRBV4-2,CASSQAPGQIEETQYF
TRBJ1-4,TRBD1,TRBV18,CASSPPTGQGKKLFF
TRBJ1-2,TRBD1,TRBV5-1,CASSLGTGISGYTF
TRBJ2-7,TRBD2,TRBV10-2,CASKVLLAHEQYF
TRBJ2-7,NA,TRBV29-1,CSVVGTYSSYEQYF
TRBJ1-1,NA,TRBV30,CAWSVTGWNTEAFF
TRBJ1-1,TRBD1,TRBV11-2,CASSPRQGADTEAFF
TRBJ1-2,TRBD1,TRBV6-5,CASSNRGKGYGYTF
TRBJ2-7,TRBD1,TRBV7-9,CASSLGGQGSSEQYF